This T cell receptor (beta chain) was identified in a study of cytomegalovirus exposure and HLA in healthy donors. Study-wide context: HLA-typed donors were the source of around 80 million unique TCRs, which an early data release held. Study findings and constraints: Cytomegalovirus-associated status was assigned to more than 150 TCR beta chains.

The table lists this clone with a few counts. The antigen is undetermined. With 60 Vbeta and 13 Jbeta primers, the PCR was carried out. Clones were sequenced by immunoSEQ multiplex PCR, and TCRdb holds only the in-frame ones, with some missing. The data hold roughly 120,000 clones, with 55% to 75% observed a single time. The CDR3 contains 16 residues. CDR1 is MGHRA and CDR2 is YSYEKL in the germline V gene. The V and J ends lost 3 bases and 6 bases respectively, with 18 bases between them. This TCR came from a man younger than 45 in good health and CMV-seropositive. V and J are TRBV4-1 and TRBJ1-5; the D gene is possibly TRBD1 (6 bases). The sequenced sample consisted of PBMCs. The CDR3 DNA reads as TGCGCCAGCAGCCAGATAACAGGGTCTTATAGTCAGCCCCAGCATTTT. It is translated as CASSQITGSYSQPQHF.